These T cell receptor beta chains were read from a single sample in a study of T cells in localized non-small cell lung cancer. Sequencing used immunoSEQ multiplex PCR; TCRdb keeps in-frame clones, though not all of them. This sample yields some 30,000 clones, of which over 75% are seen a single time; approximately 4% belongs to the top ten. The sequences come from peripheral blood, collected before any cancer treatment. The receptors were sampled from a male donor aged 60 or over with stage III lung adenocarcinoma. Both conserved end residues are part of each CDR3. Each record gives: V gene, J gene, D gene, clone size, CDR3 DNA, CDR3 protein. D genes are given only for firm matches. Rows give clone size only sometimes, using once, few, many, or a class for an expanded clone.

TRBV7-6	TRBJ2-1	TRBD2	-	TGTGCCAGCAGCTTAGGGGGGACTAGCGGGGGATACAATGAGCAGTTCTTC	CASSLGGTSGGYNEQFF
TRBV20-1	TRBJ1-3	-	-	TGCAGTGCTGCCCCCGGAAACACCATATATTTT	CSAAPGNTIYF
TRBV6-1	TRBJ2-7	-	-	TGTGCCAGCAGTGAAGCGCGCTGGGACTGTACTTTC	CASSEARWDCTF
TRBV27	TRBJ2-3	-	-	TGTGCCACCGCCGGGTGGGGTGGGATAGATACGCAGTATTTT	CATAGWGGIDTQYF
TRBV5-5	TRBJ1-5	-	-	TGTGCCAGCAGCTTGGACGGTCAGCCCCAGCATTTT	CASSLDGQPQHF
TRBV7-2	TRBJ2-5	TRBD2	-	TGTGCCAGCAGCTTAGAACTAGCGGGGGCCCCAAGCCAAGAGACCCAGTACTTC	CASSLELAGAPSQETQYF
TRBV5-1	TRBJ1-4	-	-	TGCGCCAGCAGCCACGGGCCAGCGACTAATGAAAAACTGTTTTTT	CASSHGPATNEKLFF
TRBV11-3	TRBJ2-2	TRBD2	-	TGTGCCAGCAGCTTAGATTCTGTTTGGGCTAGCGGGAACACCGGGGAGCTGTTTTTT	CASSLDSVWASGNTGELFF
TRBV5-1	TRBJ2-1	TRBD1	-	TGCGCCAGCAGCCCCCTGTCGGGACAGGGGGGCAATGAGCAGTTCTTC	CASSPLSGQGGNEQFF
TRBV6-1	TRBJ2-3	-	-	TGTGCCAGCAGAGCTACCGGGATAAGCACAGATACGCAGTATTTT	CASRATGISTDTQYF
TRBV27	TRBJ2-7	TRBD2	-	TGTGCCAGCAGTTTTCAGCGGGAGAGTGGGGAGCAGTACTTC	CASSFQRESGEQYF
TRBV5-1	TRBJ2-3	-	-	TGCGCCAGCAGTATGGGGGACGCCGCAGATACGCAGTATTTT	CASSMGDAADTQYF
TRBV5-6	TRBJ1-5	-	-	TGTGCCAGCAGCGCCGGACTGAGCAATCAGCCCCAGCATTTT	CASSAGLSNQPQHF
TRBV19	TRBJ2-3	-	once	TGTGCCAGTAGTATAGGGAAGGGGCCTTTAACAGATACGCAGTATTTT	CASSIGKGPLTDTQYF
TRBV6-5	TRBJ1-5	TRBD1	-	TGTGCCAGCAGTACGTACAGGGGGCGAGAGCCCCAGCATTTT	CASSTYRGREPQHF
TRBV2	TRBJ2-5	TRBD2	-	TGTGCCAGCAGCTCCGGACTAGCGGGGATCGGTGGGACCCAGTACTTC	CASSSGLAGIGGTQYF
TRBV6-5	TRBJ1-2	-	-	TGTGCCAGCAGCTATGGACAGCCTCGAGGCGGCTACACCTTC	CASSYGQPRGGYTF
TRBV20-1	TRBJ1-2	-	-	TGCAGTGCCTACTTGAACTATGGCTACACCTTC	CSAYLNYGYTF
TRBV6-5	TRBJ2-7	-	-	TGTGCCAGCAGTTACTCCTCCCTGCAGGTTGCTTACGAGCAGTACTTC	CASSYSSLQVAYEQYF
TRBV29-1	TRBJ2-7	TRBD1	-	TGCAGCGTCGCGGGACAGGGTGGGTCCTACGAGCAGTACTTC	CSVAGQGGSYEQYF
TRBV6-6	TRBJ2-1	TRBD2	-	TGTGCCAGCAAAAGGACTAGCGGGTACAATGAGCAGTTCTTC	CASKRTSGYNEQFF
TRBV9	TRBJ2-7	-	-	TGTGCCAGCAGCGTGGGACGGGGGTCCTACGAGCAGTACTTC	CASSVGRGSYEQYF
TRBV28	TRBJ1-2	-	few	TGTGCCAGCAGCTCAGGGAGTACCTATGGCTACACCTTC	CASSSGSTYGYTF
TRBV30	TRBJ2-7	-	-	TGTGCCTGGAGTGTTTCAAGCTACGAGCAGTACTTC	CAWSVSSYEQYF
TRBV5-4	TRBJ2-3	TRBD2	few	TGTGCCAGCAGCTTGCTACTAGCGGGAGTGATAGATACGCAGTATTTT	CASSLLLAGVIDTQYF
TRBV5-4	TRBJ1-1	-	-	TGTGCCAGCAGCTTGGACCCCAACGGTGAAGCTTTCTTT	CASSLDPNGEAFF
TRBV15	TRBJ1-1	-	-	TGTGCCACCAGCAGAGAAATTTCAGGGCGATTGAACACTGAAGCTTTCTTT	CATSREISGRLNTEAFF
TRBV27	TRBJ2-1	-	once	TGTGCCAGCAGTTTAGGGCAGTTGAGTGAGCAGTTCTTC	CASSLGQLSEQFF
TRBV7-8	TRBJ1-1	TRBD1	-	TGTGCCAGCAGCCTAGCACAGGGGGCAGTTGAAGCTTTCTTT	CASSLAQGAVEAFF
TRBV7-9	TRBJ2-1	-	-	TGTGCCAGCAGCCCCCGCTACAATGAGCAGTTCTTC	CASSPRYNEQFF
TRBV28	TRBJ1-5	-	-	TGTGCCAGCAGCGGAGACCAGCCCCAGCATTTT	CASSGDQPQHF
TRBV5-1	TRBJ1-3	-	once	TGCGCCAGCAGCTTGGCCGCGGGAAATCGAGGAAACACCATATATTTT	CASSLAAGNRGNTIYF
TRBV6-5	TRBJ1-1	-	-	TGTGCCAGCAGTTACTCCACACAGAACACTGAAGCTTTCTTT	CASSYSTQNTEAFF
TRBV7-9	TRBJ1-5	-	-	TGTGCCAGCAGCTTGGGGGGACTCCAGCCCCAGCATTTT	CASSLGGLQPQHF
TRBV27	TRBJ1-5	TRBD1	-	TGTGCCAGCAGTCCAAAGGGACAGCCCCAAATAAATCAGCCCCAGCATTTT	CASSPKGQPQINQPQHF
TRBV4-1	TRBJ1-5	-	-	TGCGCCAGCAGCCAAGAGGGAAGAGATCAGCCCCAGCATTTT	CASSQEGRDQPQHF
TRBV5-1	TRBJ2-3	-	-	TGCGCCAGCAGCTTGGAGGCTTTATGGGATACGCAGTATTTT	CASSLEALWDTQYF
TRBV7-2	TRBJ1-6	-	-	TGTGCCAGCAGCTTAGCGCTGGGGAATTCACCCCTCCACTTT	CASSLALGNSPLHF
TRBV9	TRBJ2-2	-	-	TGTGCCAGCAGCGTAGGGACAGTCAACGGGGAGCTGTTTTTT	CASSVGTVNGELFF
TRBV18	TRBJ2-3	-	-	TGTGCCAGCTCGCAACCTAGCACAGATACGCAGTATTTT	CASSQPSTDTQYF
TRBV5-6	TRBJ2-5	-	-	TGTGCCAGCAGCTTGTACCCCGGTCGGGAGACCCAGTACTTC	CASSLYPGRETQYF
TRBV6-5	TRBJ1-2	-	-	TGTGCCAGCAGTTACGACGGCCAGTATGGCTACATCTTC	CASSYDGQYGYIF